These 32 T cell receptor beta chains were all obtained from the same sample, sequenced in a study of CD8+ T cells in alopecia areata. Obtained from alopecia areata patients were lesional scalp punch biopsies along with peripheral blood. RNA was isolated and reverse transcribed to cDNA, the sequencing template. Sequenced by immunoSEQ multiplex PCR; TCRdb stores in-frame clones only, minus some. Of around 16,000 clones listed, less than 70% were seen once; the top ten hold around 12%. The sequencing input was skin. These TCRs come from a human donor with alopecia areata.

This chain connects TRBV7-9 to TRBJ1-1; D ambiguous. The germline gives CDR1 SEHNR, CDR2 FQNEAQ (reference sequence). Trimming pared 4 bases from V and 3 bases from J, leaving 15 bases between. This CDR3 is built from 15 residues. In DNA, the CDR3 is TGTGCCAGCAGCTACCGGGCAGAATTTTACACTGAAGCTTTCTTT. Its protein is CASSYRAEFYTEAFF.

This chain uses TRBV7-9 with TRBJ2-7, with D perhaps matching TRBD1 (5 bases). The V gene lost 1 base and the J gene lost 4 bases, with 11 bases spanning the gap. Germline V CDR1 and CDR2: SEHNR, FQNEAQ (reference sequence). The CDR3 runs 14 residues. The CDR3 region has the DNA TGTGCCAGCAGCTTAGAAGGGGTCGCGTACGAGCAGTACTTC. This translates into CASSLEGVAYEQYF.

The rearrangement uses TRBV29-1 and TRBJ2-2, with 9 bases aligning to TRBD1. With V trimmed by 7 bases and J by 1 base, 4 bases remained unmatched. This CDR3 contains 14 residues. Germline lookup yields CDR1 SQVTM and CDR2 ANQGSEA. CDR3 coding DNA: TGCAGCGCTATGACAGGGGGGAACACCGGGGAGCTGTTTTTT. Translated, it gives CSAMTGGNTGELFF.

This clone was counted a few times. The chain carries TRBV6-1 and TRBJ1-4; a possible D gene is TRBD1 (6 bases). The germline CDR1 and CDR2 sequences are MNHNS and SASEGT. This CDR3 spans 15 amino acids. V was clipped by 5 bases and J by 8 bases, with 18 bases between them. The CDR3 reads CASSPMTGVREKLFF. The DNA of the CDR3 is TGTGCCAGCAGTCCTATGACAGGCGTCCGCGAAAAACTGTTTTTT.

This chain joins TRBV5-1 and TRBJ2-1; the D gene is possibly TRBD2 (6 bases). Trimming cost V 0 bases and J 4 bases, with 14 bases left between them. Germline CDR1 reads SGHRS; CDR2 reads YFSETQ. The CDR3 contains 16 residues. In DNA, the CDR3 is TGCGCCAGCAGCTTGGCAGTTGGTAGCGGTTACAATGAGCAGTTCTTC. Amino acid sequence: CASSLAVGSGYNEQFF.

In this sample, this clone turned up a few times. The genes are TRBV10-1 and TRBJ2-7; D unclear. V lost 9 bases to trimming and J lost 0 bases, with 18 bases between them. Germline CDR1 reads WNHNN; CDR2 reads SYGVQD (reference sequence). The CDR3 sequence is 15 residues long. The CDR3 DNA is TGCGCCAGAGGTCTGGGTCGGCGGAGCTCCTACGAGCAGTACTTC. This encodes CARGLGRRSSYEQYF.

This clone was counted only a few times. The chain combines TRBV19 with TRBJ2-7; D possibly corresponds to TRBD1 (5 bases). The V gene's germline CDR1 is LNHDA and CDR2 SQIVND (reference sequence). The CDR3 runs to 12 residues. Trimming removed 10 bases at V and 3 bases at J, with 13 bases between. The CDR3 coding sequence is TGTGCCACAAAAGGACAACTCTACGAGCAGTACTTC. Protein sequence: CATKGQLYEQYF. Based on the CDR3 plus reference TRBV19 and TRBJ2-7, the full variable domain is DGGITQSPKYLFRKEGQNVTLSCEQNLNHDAMYWYRQDPGQGLRLIYYSQIVNDFQKGDIAEGYSVSREKKESFPLTVTSAQKNPTAFYLCATKGQLYEQYFGPGTRLTVT.

As regards this clone: At one of its ends the junction is not consistent with the germline gene, which may arise from a read error. CDR3 nucleotides: TGTGCCAGCAGCATAGCGGTCGGGGGGGACATTCAGTACTTC. It codes for CASSIAVGGDIQYF. This chain links TRBV7-6 with TRBJ2-4; 8 nucleotides match TRBD2. The length of the CDR3 is 14 residues. Germline values: CDR1 SGHVS, CDR2 FNYEAQ.

This chain connects TRBV7-9 to TRBJ2-1, with 8 bases identical to TRBD2. Looked up from germline, CDR1 is SEHNR and CDR2 is FQNEAQ (reference sequence). This CDR3 region has 15 residues. J was trimmed by 4 bases and V by 5 bases; bases with no gene match: 7. CDR3 protein: CASSESGRSYNEQFF. CDR3 DNA sequence: TGTGCCAGCAGCGAGAGCGGGAGATCTTACAATGAGCAGTTCTTC.

This clone came up a few times. This rearrangement joins TRBV28 to TRBJ2-6, with 10 bases identical to TRBD1. The germline CDR1 and CDR2 sequences are MDHEN and SYDVKM. Trimming removed 5 bases from V and 0 bases from J; junction bases left unmatched: 4. The CDR3 runs to 17 residues. CDR3 in amino acids: CASSATGGSSGANVLTF. The CDR3, as DNA: TGTGCCAGCAGTGCGACAGGGGGCTCCTCTGGGGCCAACGTCCTGACTTTC.

The rearrangement joins TRBV18 to TRBJ2-3; no definite D call. V was trimmed by 2 bases and J by 6 bases, leaving 12 bases between them. The germline V gene encodes CDR1 KGHSH and CDR2 LQKENI. This CDR3 is 14 amino acids long. CDR3: CASSPRHDSDTQYF. In DNA form, the CDR3 reads TGTGCCAGCTCACCAAGACATGACTCCGATACGCAGTATTTT.

This chain joins TRBV7-3 and TRBJ2-1, with 14 positions matching TRBD2. With V trimmed by 7 bases and J by 8 bases, 4 bases remained unmatched. This CDR3 contains 14 residues. Germline V gene lookup returns CDR1 SGHTA and CDR2 FQGTGA. The CDR3 sequence: CASKGLAGGHEQFF. DNA for the CDR3: TGTGCCAGCAAAGGACTAGCGGGAGGTCATGAGCAGTTCTTC.

This clone showed up just a few times. The chain carries TRBV6-6 and TRBJ1-4; 7 bases map to TRBD1. CDR1 and CDR2 from the germline V gene are MNHNY and SVGAGI (reference sequence). This CDR3 region has 14 residues. Germline trimming cut 7 bases from V and 5 bases from J; bases unmatched to any gene: 7. CDR3 nucleotide sequence: TGTGCCAGCAAGAAGGGGGCCTTAAATGAAAAACTGTTTTTT. Translating it yields CASKKGALNEKLFF.

This clone was seen a handful of times. The rearrangement links TRBV21-1 to TRBJ1-2; the table calls TRBD1, which could not be checked here. TRBV21-1 is described as a pseudogene. This CDR3 is 11 amino acids long. This CDR3 reads CASSNARKFTF. DNA of the CDR3: TGTGCCAGCAGCAACGCCAGGAAGTTCACCTTC.

This clone rates as medium-sized. CDR3: CASTRGDRGEQPQHF. The CDR3 nucleotides are TGTGCCAGCACCAGGGGGGACAGGGGGGAACAGCCCCAGCATTTT. The chain links TRBV28 to TRBJ1-5; 11 bases fit TRBD1. V dropped 7 bases and J dropped 7; count of bases not matched to a gene: 9. Germline V gene data show CDR1 as MDHEN and CDR2 as SYDVKM. There are 15 residues in the CDR3. Full variable domain (rest looked up from reference TRBV28 and TRBJ1-5): DVKVTQSSRYLVKRTGEKVFLECVQDMDHENMFWYRQDPGLGLRLIYFSYDVKMKEKGDIPEGYSVSREKKERFSLILESASTNQTSMYLCASTRGDRGEQPQHFGDGTRLSIL.

J is TRBJ2-1 and V is TRBV29-1; D is uncertain. V lost 6 bases to trimming and J lost 7 bases, with 7 bases between them. CDR3 length equals 10 residues. The germline V gene has CDR1 SQVTM and CDR2 ANQGSEA. The CDR3 DNA reads TGCAGCGTCCGCAATAATGAGCAGTTCTTC. It specifies CSVRNNEQFF.

The rearrangement uses TRBV27 and TRBJ2-5; the match to TRBD2 covers 12 bases. The CDR3 is made up of 17 amino acids. The junction had 9 bases not matched to a gene; V was cut back by 2 bases and J by 5 bases. The germline CDR1 and CDR2 sequences are MNHEY and SMNVEV (reference sequence). CDR3 bases: TGTGCCAGCAGTTTAAAGGCTAGCGGGAGGGCGGGGGAGACCCAGTACTTC. This codes for CASSLKASGRAGETQYF.

This rearrangement joins TRBV4-2 to TRBJ2-4, with 8 nucleotides matching TRBD1. The CDR3 contains 15 residues. Losses at the gene ends were 6 bases for V and 4 bases for J; bases not matched to a gene: 8. Germline CDR1 LGHNA, CDR2 YNFKEQ. DNA of the CDR3: TGTGCCAGCAGTATGGACAGGGCGCTAAAAAACATTCAGTACTTC. It encodes CASSMDRALKNIQYF.

The chain is built from TRBV7-6 and TRBJ2-1; possibly TRBD1 or TRBD2 for D (5 bases each). CDR1 SGHVS and CDR2 FNYEAQ come from the germline V gene. V lost 2 bases and J lost 10, with 9 bases in between. The CDR3 is 12 amino acids. The CDR3 here is CASSLKGREQFF. CDR3 DNA sequence: TGTGCCAGCAGCTTAAAGGGACGGGAGCAGTTCTTC.

This clone was recorded once. The rearrangement links TRBV7-8 to TRBJ2-5, with 8 bases aligning to TRBD2. In germline, CDR1 is SGHVS, CDR2 FQNEAQ. This CDR3 has 18 residues. The V gene end was trimmed by 5 bases and the J gene end by 5 bases; junction bases not matched to a gene: 19. In DNA form, the CDR3 reads TGTGCCAGCAGCCTTAAACCGGGACTAGGGGTAATCCGGGAGACCCAGTACTTC. Protein: CASSLKPGLGVIRETQYF.

The gene calls are TRBV4-1 and TRBJ1-5; D gene ambiguous. In germline, CDR1 is MGHRA, CDR2 YSYEKL. The length of the CDR3 is 14 residues. Trimming cost V 6 bases and J 2 bases, with 11 bases left between them. The CDR3 sequence is CASSNSDGNQPQHF. The CDR3 bases are TGCGCCAGCAGTAATTCAGATGGCAATCAGCCCCAGCATTTT.

This clone has a handful of counts. The chain combines TRBV9 with TRBJ2-1; 11 bases line up with TRBD1. With V trimmed by 1 base and J by 6 bases, 6 bases remained unmatched. CDR3 length: 16 amino acids. Germline CDR1 is SGDLS and CDR2 is YYNGEE. The CDR3 loop is CASSVLGTGGSNEQFF. Here the CDR3 DNA reads TGTGCCAGCAGCGTATTGGGGACAGGGGGGAGCAATGAGCAGTTCTTC.

V is TRBV14 and J is TRBJ2-1; possibly TRBD1 for D (7 bases). Per germline, CDR1 SGHDN and CDR2 FVKESK. This CDR3 comprises 17 residues. Between the trimmed V and J ends, which lost 2 bases and 3 bases, there was a span of 17 bases. The CDR3: CASSQLATGLDYNEQFF. The CDR3 nucleotides read TGTGCCAGCAGCCAACTAGCGACAGGGTTGGACTACAATGAGCAGTTCTTC.

The rearrangement uses TRBV7-6 and TRBJ1-5, with D unresolved. Trimming removed 8 bases from V and 6 bases from J, with 29 bases in between. The CDR3 consists of 18 residues. Germline CDR1 and CDR2: SGHVS and FNYEAQ. The CDR3 DNA reads as TGTGCCAGCGGCCCCAATCCCGGACCCGGGGTACGAATTCAGCCCCAGCATTTT. It yields the protein CASGPNPGPGVRIQPQHF.

V is TRBV11-2 and J is TRBJ2-3, with 11 bases identical to TRBD2. J lost 7 bases, V lost 5 bases, and 17 bases had no gene match. Germline V lookup: CDR1 SGHAT, CDR2 FQNNGV. The CDR3 sequence is 18 residues long. The CDR3 nucleotides read TGTGCCAGCAGCGTCACCGGGACTAGCGGCGACGTGTTTTATACGCAGTATTTT. It specifies CASSVTGTSGDVFYTQYF.

V gene TRBV12-5 combines with J gene TRBJ2-7; 14 bases match TRBD2. Per germline, CDR1 LGHNT and CDR2 FRNRAP. Losses at the gene ends were 4 bases for V and 3 bases for J; bases not matched to a gene: 11. This CDR3 region has 18 residues. CDR3 DNA: TGTGCTAGTGGTTCCGGACTAGCGGGAGGATCGGTTGTCTACGAGCAGTACTTC. This gives the protein CASGSGLAGGSVVYEQYF.

The chain couples TRBV5-6 to TRBJ2-3, with no clear D. CDR1 and CDR2 from the germline V gene are SGHDT and YYEEEE. The V end lost 5 bases, the J end lost 6 bases, and 22 bases lay between the germline ends. This CDR3 comprises 16 residues. This CDR3 is CASSFGPYPSADTQYF. CDR3 DNA: TGTGCCAGCAGTTTCGGACCATACCCCTCGGCTGATACGCAGTATTTT.

The rearrangement links TRBV5-4 to TRBJ2-3; unclear D gene. The V and J ends lost 0 bases and 0 bases respectively, with 8 bases between them. The CDR3 has 15 amino acids. The V gene's germline CDR1 is SGHNT and CDR2 YYREEE (reference sequence). CDR3 residues: CASSLGSTSTDTQYF. The DNA of the CDR3 is TGTGCCAGCAGCTTGGGGTCCACTAGCACAGATACGCAGTATTTT.

About this clone itself: Relative to the germline gene, one junction end is altered; a read error may explain this. The J gene is TRBJ2-5, the V gene TRBV5-1; D not resolved. This CDR3 region has 14 residues. Germline-derived CDR1 and CDR2 are SGHRS and YFSETQ. The CDR3 DNA is TGTGCCAGCAGCCGAGTTGACGGCCAAGAGACCCAGTACTTC. Amino acid sequence: CASSRVDGQETQYF.

This clone occurred a few times. It differs at one base from a far larger clone, so likely a read error. The chain's CDR3 is CASSRTSWSLDTQYF. CDR3 coding DNA: TGTGCCAGTAGTCGGACTAGCTGGAGTTTGGATACGCAGTATTTT. The chain recombines TRBV19 with TRBJ2-3, with 8 bases fitting TRBD2. This CDR3 comprises 15 residues. V lost 5 bases, J lost 6 bases, and 10 bases stayed unmatched. Germline V gene lookup returns CDR1 LNHDA and CDR2 SQIVND (reference sequence).

The chain carries TRBV28 and TRBJ2-3; 9 bases are shared with TRBD1. CDR3 length equals 15 residues. Germline CDR1 reads MDHEN; CDR2 reads SYDVKM. J gave up 3 bases and V 5 bases, and 6 bases lay outside the gene matches. DNA for the CDR3: TGTGCCAGCAGTCTACAGGGGGCCGGGACAGATACGCAGTATTTT. Residues: CASSLQGAGTDTQYF. The whole variable domain, remainder taken from reference TRBV28 and TRBJ2-3, is DVKVTQSSRYLVKRTGEKVFLECVQDMDHENMFWYRQDPGLGLRLIYFSYDVKMKEKGDIPEGYSVSREKKERFSLILESASTNQTSMYLCASSLQGAGTDTQYFGPGTRLTVL.

The CDR3 sequence is CASSLAGQRNQPQHF. The CDR3 DNA is TGCGCCAGCAGCTTGGCCGGACAGAGGAATCAGCCCCAGCATTTT. V and J are TRBV5-1 and TRBJ1-5; tentative D call: TRBD1 (6 bases). V lost 0 bases to trimming and J lost 4 bases, with 11 bases between them. The germline gives CDR1 SGHRS, CDR2 YFSETQ. The CDR3 spans 15 residues.